A single sample is the source of the 18 T cell receptor beta chains below, sequenced in a study of neurological immune-mediated disorders. TCRdb reanalysed the 5' RACE reads using MiXCR and keeps one entry per CDR3 protein. The sample carries about 37,000 distinct CDR3 sequences, 11% recorded once. The sequenced sample was CD4+ T cells from blood. The source is a woman aged 25-40 years with HTLV-1-associated myelopathy (HAM/TSP).

This clonotype came up many times. V is TRBV5-1 and J is TRBJ2-1; 9 nucleotides line up with TRBD2. The CDR3 extends over 17 amino acids. The germline V gene encodes CDR1 SGHRS and CDR2 YFSETQ. V gave up 1 base and J gave up 4 bases; unmatched junction bases: 9. The CDR3 DNA reads as TGCGCCAGCAGCTTGATGCCTAGCGGGGTACCTTACAATGAGCAGTTCTTC. Translating it yields CASSLMPSGVPYNEQFF.

This rearrangement joins TRBV20-1 to TRBJ2-1; 7 bases match TRBD2. Germline V lookup: CDR1 DFQATT, CDR2 SNEGSKA (reference sequence). The CDR3 length is 17 residues. The ends lost 4 bases at V and 6 bases at J; junction bases unmatched: 18. This CDR3 reads CSAIVPRWVGGINEQFF. The CDR3 DNA reads TGCAGTGCTATAGTCCCCCGCTGGGTGGGGGGGATCAATGAGCAGTTCTTC.

There are many counts of this clonotype. This chain uses TRBV19 with TRBJ1-2; 9 nucleotides agree with TRBD1. The CDR3 consists of 13 residues. CDR1 is LNHDA and CDR2 is SQIVND in the germline V gene (reference sequence). V gave up 3 bases and J gave up 11 bases; unmatched junction bases: 7. The CDR3 region is CASSIGGTGSYTF. CDR3 in DNA: TGTGCCAGTAGTATCGGAGGGACAGGGAGTTACACCTTC.

This clonotype came up many times. The V and J genes are TRBV11-3 and TRBJ2-1, with a weak D call TRBD2 (5 bases). V lost 5 bases, J lost 4 bases, and 15 bases lay in between. In germline, CDR1 is SGHNT, CDR2 YENEEA. This CDR3 region has 15 residues. The CDR3 coding sequence is TGTGCCAGCAGCACTAGGGCCACCATATACAATGAGCAGTTCTTC. Translated: CASSTRATIYNEQFF.

V and J are TRBV7-8 and TRBJ1-1; no clear D. Trimming took 0 bases from V and 1 from J, leaving 12 bases between them. Germline V CDR1 and CDR2: SGHVS, FQNEAQ. CDR3 length: 16 amino acids. The CDR3 nucleotides read TGTGCCAGCAGCTTAGCGTTGGTGGGTAGGAACACTGAAGCTTTCTTT. Translated: CASSLALVGRNTEAFF.

This clonotype was seen many times. The J gene is TRBJ2-3, the V gene TRBV20-1, with 14 bases identical to TRBD2. The V and J ends lost 3 bases and 1 base, in that order; junction bases with no gene match: 9. The CDR3 totals 18 residues. Germline CDR1 and CDR2: DFQATT and SNEGSKA (reference sequence). CDR3 loop: CSARDPGLAGARTDTQYF. The CDR3 nucleotides are TGCAGTGCTAGGGACCCGGGACTAGCGGGGGCCCGCACAGATACGCAGTATTTT.

In its sample, this clonotype was seen many times. The rearrangement uses TRBV9 and TRBJ2-1; D is tentatively TRBD1 or TRBD2 (5 bases each). CDR3 length: 14 amino acids. V was cut by 0 bases and J by 8 bases, with 12 bases left in between. From germline, CDR1 is SGDLS and CDR2 YYNGEE. For the CDR3, the DNA is TGTGCCAGCAGCGTAGCCGGCAGGGACCATGAGCAGTTCTTC. It yields the protein CASSVAGRDHEQFF. The full variable domain, completed using reference TRBV9 and TRBJ2-1, is DSGVTQTPKHLITATGQRVTLRCSPRSGDLSVYWYQQSLDQGLQFLIQYYNGEERAKGNILERFSAQQFPDLHSELNLSSLELGDSALYFCASSVAGRDHEQFFGPGTRLTVL.

This clonotype was seen many times. The rearrangement joins TRBV20-1 to TRBJ2-3; possibly TRBD2 for D (5 bases). Germline V gene lookup returns CDR1 DFQATT and CDR2 SNEGSKA (reference sequence). The CDR3 spans 15 residues. Trimming shortened V by 6 bases and J by 2 bases, and 18 bases separated the two germline ends. CDR3 DNA sequence: TGCAGTGCCATTTTAGTAGCGTTTGACACAGATACGCAGTATTTT. It specifies CSAILVAFDTDTQYF.

This clonotype was counted ten times or more. The genes are TRBV15 and TRBJ1-2; possibly TRBD1 for D (6 bases). The CDR3 covers 15 residues. Germline lookup yields CDR1 LNHNV and CDR2 YYDKDF (reference sequence). V was pared by 0 bases and J by 8 bases, with 16 bases between. In nucleotides, the CDR3 is TGTGCCACCAGCAGAGATGTTTTGGGGGCGGACGGCTACACCTTC. Amino acids: CATSRDVLGADGYTF.

The chain uses TRBV12-3 or TRBV12-4 and TRBJ1-2; 7 bases fit TRBD1. The CDR3 consists of 14 residues. J was trimmed by 8 bases and V by 6 bases; bases with no gene match: 12. CDR3 loop: CASRYTTGVGGYTF. The CDR3, as DNA: TGTGCCAGCAGATACACCACAGGGGTCGGCGGCTACACCTTC.

This clonotype was seen ten or more times. The chain employs TRBV5-1 and TRBJ1-2; TRBD1 agrees at 8 bases. The CDR3 is 18 residues long. V lost 3 bases, J lost 3 bases, and 16 bases stayed unmatched. Per the germline V gene, CDR1 is SGHRS and CDR2 is YFSETQ. The CDR3 DNA reads TGCGCCAGCAGCTCGGGACTGAACCTCCAGGGGGCTTACTATGGCTACACCTTC. Its translation: CASSSGLNLQGAYYGYTF. Supplemented by reference TRBV5-1 and TRBJ1-2, the full variable domain reads KAGVTQTPRYLIKTRGQQVTLSCSPISGHRSVSWYQQTPGQGLQFLFEYFSETQRNKGNFPGRFSGRQFSNSRSEMNVSTLELGDSALYLCASSSGLNLQGAYYGYTFGSGTRLTVV.

Concerning this clonotype: A read error may be the cause here, since a much bigger clone is one base away. V and J are TRBV6-5 and TRBJ1-2; the D gene is possibly TRBD1 (5 bases). CDR3 size: 14 residues. Germline V gene sequence: CDR1 MNHEY, CDR2 SVGAGI. CDR3 nucleotide sequence: TGTGCCAGCTGTTACGGGTTGAGGGGTGAGGGCTACACCTTC. Protein sequence: CASCYGLRGEGYTF.

The sample holds many counts of this clonotype. The genes are TRBV7-8 and TRBJ2-1; TRBD2 matches at 8 bases. The CDR3 sequence is 15 residues long. V lost 5 bases, J lost 6 bases, and 9 bases stayed unmatched. Germline assignment: CDR1 SGHVS and CDR2 FQNEAQ. This CDR3 reads CASSPRGGLTNEQFF. Written as DNA, the CDR3 is TGTGCCAGCAGCCCCCGGGGGGGGCTCACCAATGAGCAGTTCTTC.

By its share, this clonotype is medium-sized. The chain carries TRBV12-3 or TRBV12-4 and TRBJ2-7; D is unresolved. The CDR3 has 11 amino acids. Trimming took 7 bases from V and 7 from J, leaving 11 bases between them. The CDR3 sequence is CASTSGREQYF. The CDR3 DNA is TGTGCCAGCACCTCCGGGCGGGAGCAGTACTTC.

This clonotype was recorded many times. CDR3 nucleotides: TGCAGCGTAATGGGGAAAGGCTACACCTTC. Translated: CSVMGKGYTF. The chain is built from TRBV29-1 and TRBJ1-2; D uncertain. CDR1 and CDR2 (germline): SQVTM, ANQGSEA. V shed 6 bases and J shed 8 bases, with 10 bases lying between them. CDR3 length equals 10 residues. Full variable domain (rest looked up from reference TRBV29-1 and TRBJ1-2): SAVISQKPSRDICQRGTSLTIQCQVDSQVTMMFWYRQQPGQSLTLIATANQGSEATYESGFVIDKFPISRPNLTFSTLTVSNMSPEDSSIYLCSVMGKGYTFGSGTRLTVV.

Ten or more counts support this clonotype. This chain links TRBV24-1 with TRBJ1-3; no reliable D call. Trimming took 2 bases from V and 4 from J, leaving 14 bases between them. The germline V gene encodes CDR1 KGHDR and CDR2 SFDVKD. The length of the CDR3 is 16 residues. The CDR3 is CATSDSKFNSGNTIYF. CDR3 DNA: TGTGCCACCAGTGATTCCAAGTTTAATAGCGGAAACACCATATATTTT.

Ten or more counts support this clonotype. V usage is TRBV7-2 and J usage is TRBJ1-2, with D possibly being TRBD1 (5 bases). The germline V gene encodes CDR1 SGHTA and CDR2 FQGNSA. This CDR3 is 16 amino acids long. The V gene lost 5 bases and the J gene lost 0 bases, with 16 bases spanning the gap. In nucleotides, the CDR3 is TGTGCCAGCAGCACAGGAGGGGCGGTCGCTAACTATGGCTACACCTTC. The encoded protein is CASSTGGAVANYGYTF.

In its sample, this clonotype is medium-sized. V gene TRBV20-1 combines with J gene TRBJ2-2; maybe TRBD1 (5 bases). V gave up 0 bases and J gave up 6 bases, with 8 bases separating them. The CDR3 runs 13 residues. The germline V gene encodes CDR1 DFQATT and CDR2 SNEGSKA (reference sequence). The CDR3 loop is CSARDRVAGELFF. CDR3 coding DNA: TGCAGTGCTAGAGACAGGGTAGCCGGGGAGCTGTTTTTT.